The TCR beta chain described here comes from a study of PD-L1 blockade in urothelial cancer. About the research overall: Prior regimens of chemotherapy numbered 0 to 3 per patient. The median T cell count in blood samples was more than 140,000.

The CDR3 consists of 15 residues. The germline CDR1 and CDR2 sequences are SGHKS and YYEKEE (reference sequence). Losses at the gene ends were 3 bases for V and 0 bases for J; bases not matched to a gene: 5. Only in-frame clones appear in the TCRdb table, and some are missing; sequencing was by immunoSEQ multiplex PCR. This sample has around 100,000 clones, with approximately 90% found just once. Time point given: peripheral blood 6 weeks after treatment start. Urothelial carcinoma affected the patients, and it was locally advanced or metastatic. Each patient supplied 1 to 8 pretreatment and on-treatment samples.

This sequence originates from a man aged 55 to 70 with urothelial cancer. The chain joins TRBV5-5 to TRBJ1-1, with 7 bases identical to TRBD1. The input for sequencing was PBMCs, taken around atezolizumab (anti-PD-L1) treatment. The CDR3 DNA sequence: TGTGCCAGCAGCTGGGAAGGGACAGTGAACACTGAAGCTTTCTTT. Protein: CASSWEGTVNTEAFF.